This TCR beta chain was sequenced during a study of CD8+CD57+ T cells in acquired aplastic anemia. With 5 bases clipped from V and 3 bases from J, the junction kept 4 bases outside the gene matches. This CDR3 region has 14 residues. Germline CDR1 reads SEHNR; CDR2 reads FQNEAQ (reference sequence). The template used for profiling TCR beta VDJ and CDR3 was genomic DNA. MiXCR was run by TCRdb on the reads, yielding one entry per CDR3 protein. The repertoire has hundreds of thousands of distinct CDR3 sequences, 65% to 80% of them found once; the top ten carry around 4%. V usage is TRBV7-9 and J usage is TRBJ1-5; TRBD1 matches at 7 bases. Specimen: sorted CD4+, CD8+, or CD8+CD57+ T cells (not recorded which) from PBMCs. The sequence was collected from a human donor in good health, serving as a control. The CDR3 nucleotides are TGTGCCAGCAGCATCGGACAGGCCAATCAGCCCCAGCATTTT. Amino acids: CASSIGQANQPQHF. Supplemented by reference TRBV7-9 and TRBJ1-5, the full variable domain reads DTGVSQNPRHKITKRGQNVTFRCDPISEHNRLYWYRQTLGQGPEFLTYFQNEAQLEKSRLLSDRFSAERPKGSFSTLEIQRTEQGDSAMYLCASSIGQANQPQHFGDGTRLSIL.